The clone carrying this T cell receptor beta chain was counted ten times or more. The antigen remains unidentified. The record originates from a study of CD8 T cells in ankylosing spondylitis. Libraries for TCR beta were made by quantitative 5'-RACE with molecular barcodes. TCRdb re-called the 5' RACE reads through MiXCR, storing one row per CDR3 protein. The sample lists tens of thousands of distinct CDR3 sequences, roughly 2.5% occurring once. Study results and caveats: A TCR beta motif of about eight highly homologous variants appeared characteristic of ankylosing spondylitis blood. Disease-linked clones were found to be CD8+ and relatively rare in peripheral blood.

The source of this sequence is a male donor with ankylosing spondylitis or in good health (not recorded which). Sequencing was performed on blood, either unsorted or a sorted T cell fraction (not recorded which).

This CDR3 reads CASSTPTSGRKTQYF. CDR3 in DNA: TGTGCCAGCAGCACCCCGACTAGCGGGAGAAAGACCCAGTACTTC. The chain joins TRBV9 to TRBJ2-5, with TRBD2 matching over 12 bases. Germline-derived CDR1 and CDR2 are SGDLS and YYNGEE. Trimming removed 4 bases from V and 6 bases from J; junction bases left unmatched: 7. The CDR3 totals 15 residues.